These 15 T cell receptor beta chains came from one sample sequenced in a study of T cells in Graves' hyperthyroidism and ophthalmopathy. Amplified TCR beta CDR3 regions came from RNA transcripts. The study used the HTBI primer set for a first-round RT-PCR of the TCR CDR3. TCRdb ran MiXCR on the multiplex PCR reads and lists one entry per CDR3 protein. The table lists under 300,000 distinct CDR3 sequences, 13% to 15% of them singletons. The specimen was blood. The origin of the receptors is a woman between 45 and 60 years old with Graves' hyperthyroidism that later progressed to Graves' ophthalmopathy.

This clonotype was detected a few times. The chain couples TRBV7-9 to TRBJ2-2; D is uncertain. CDR3 length: 14 amino acids. The V and J ends lost 4 bases and 0 bases respectively, with 6 bases between them. The V gene's germline CDR1 is SEHNR and CDR2 FQNEAQ (reference sequence). The CDR3 region has the DNA TGTGCCAGCAGCTCCACAGCGAACACCGGGGAGCTGTTTTTT. This encodes CASSSTANTGELFF.

This clonotype was recorded many times. The rearrangement joins TRBV5-1 to TRBJ2-7; no reliable D call. CDR1 and CDR2 (germline): SGHRS, YFSETQ. Deletions cut 5 bases from V and 3 bases from J, with 6 bases between. The CDR3 spans 11 residues. This chain's CDR3 is CASRAYYEQYF. The DNA for the CDR3 is TGCGCCAGCAGGGCTTACTACGAGCAGTACTTC.

The chain links TRBV6-1 to TRBJ1-5; weak D call: TRBD1 (5 bases). Trimming left V 5 bases short and J 4 bases short, with 15 bases between. CDR3 size: 15 residues. Per germline, CDR1 MNHNS and CDR2 SASEGT. CDR3 nucleotide sequence: TGTGCCAGCAGTAATGGGCCTCGGGGGAATCAGCCCCAGCATTTT. It specifies CASSNGPRGNQPQHF.

The V call is TRBV6-2 or TRBV6-3, the J call TRBJ2-3; TRBD1 aligns across 11 bases. The CDR3 is made up of 15 amino acids. From germline, CDR1 is MNHEY and CDR2 SVGEGT. Trimming removed 5 bases from V and 7 bases from J; junction bases left unmatched: 8. As DNA, the CDR3 is TGTGCCAGCAGTCGTTCCGGGACAGGGGGAAATACGCAGTATTTT. As protein: CASSRSGTGGNTQYF.

This clonotype was counted at least ten times. The chain employs TRBV5-1 and TRBJ1-1; D might be TRBD1 (6 bases). Germline V CDR1 and CDR2: SGHRS, YFSETQ. The CDR3 is made up of 14 amino acids. Trimming pared 4 bases from V and 4 bases from J, leaving 14 bases between. CDR3 nucleotides: TGCGCCAGCAGCAAAACAGGGTTCGGCACTGAAGCTTTCTTT. Translation: CASSKTGFGTEAFF.

This clonotype was recorded many times. The gene calls are TRBV6-6 and TRBJ1-1, with a tentative D call TRBD1 (5 bases). V was pared by 1 base and J by 3 bases, with 12 bases between. Germline CDR1 reads MNHNY; CDR2 reads SVGAGI (reference sequence). The CDR3 is 15 residues long. The CDR3 region has the DNA TGTGCCAGCAGTTACTGGGGCAGAGGAGACACTGAAGCTTTCTTT. It specifies CASSYWGRGDTEAFF.

Comment on this clonotype: The junction does not match germline at one end; this may be a read error. The V call is TRBV5-5, the J call TRBJ1-2, with D possibly being TRBD1 (6 bases). From germline, CDR1 is SGHKS and CDR2 YYEKEE (reference sequence). The CDR3 has 15 amino acids. The CDR3 region is CASSLDPGQDYGYTF. Here the CDR3 DNA reads TGCGCCAGCAGCTTGGACCCGGGACAAGACTATGGCTACACCTTC.

This clonotype has a single count. With a much larger clone just one base away, this may be a read error. The chain links TRBV9 to TRBJ2-1; D gene ambiguous. Gene TRBJ2-7 matches the end of the DNA better, so the J call may be wrong. CDR1 and CDR2 (germline): SGDLS, YYNGEE. The CDR3 extends over 14 amino acids. CDR3 in DNA: TGTGCCAGCAGCGTAGCCCTAACGTTGAATGAGCAGTACTTC. Translation: CASSVALTLNEQYF.

This clonotype was counted between two and nine times. The chain employs TRBV20-1 and TRBJ2-5, with 8 bases identical to TRBD2. The CDR3 runs to 14 residues. Germline V CDR1 and CDR2: DFQATT, SNEGSKA (reference sequence). The V gene end was trimmed by 0 bases and the J gene end by 5 bases; junction bases not matched to a gene: 5. The chain's CDR3 is CSAREAGVSETQYF. In nucleotides, the CDR3 is TGCAGTGCTAGAGAAGCGGGAGTAAGCGAGACCCAGTACTTC.

The chain joins TRBV10-1 to TRBJ2-3; tentatively, D is TRBD1 (6 bases). Trimming took 4 bases from V and 2 from J, leaving 13 bases between them. Germline assignment: CDR1 WNHNN and CDR2 SYGVQD (reference sequence). The CDR3 spans 15 residues. In DNA form, the CDR3 reads TGCGCCAGCAGTGGTTCGGACAGCCTCACAGATACGCAGTATTTT. Its protein product is CASSGSDSLTDTQYF.

This clonotype was picked up many times. The J gene is TRBJ2-1, the V gene TRBV7-9, with 7 nucleotides matching TRBD2. The germline V gene has CDR1 SEHNR and CDR2 FQNEAQ (reference sequence). The CDR3 has 13 amino acids. V lost 5 bases and J lost 6; bases outside the gene matches: 4. CDR3 loop: CASSPLASNEQFF. The CDR3 DNA follows: TGTGCCAGCAGCCCACTAGCGAGCAATGAGCAGTTCTTC.

Ten or more counts support this clonotype. V and J are TRBV20-1 and TRBJ1-5; TRBD1 matches 7 bases. This CDR3 contains 15 residues. Germline assignment: CDR1 DFQATT and CDR2 SNEGSKA (reference sequence). After removal of 6 bases from V and 4 bases from J, the junction contained 12 bases not matched to a gene. The CDR3 bases are TGCAGTGCGGAACACTGGGACAGTTCAAATCAGCCCCAGCATTTT. Protein product: CSAEHWDSSNQPQHF.

This clonotype was observed at least ten times. The J gene is TRBJ2-3, the V gene TRBV10-3, with 8 bases aligning to TRBD1. This CDR3 spans 16 amino acids. Germline trimming cut 7 bases from V and 2 bases from J; bases unmatched to any gene: 11. Looked up from germline, CDR1 is ENHRY and CDR2 is SYGVKD. This CDR3 is CAITEDRVEVTDTQYF. The CDR3 bases are TGTGCCATCACCGAGGACAGGGTTGAGGTCACAGATACGCAGTATTTT.

The rearrangement joins TRBV11-3 to TRBJ2-1; D is uncertain. V lost 0 bases, J lost 5 bases, and 11 bases lay in between. There are 15 residues in the CDR3. Germline values: CDR1 SGHNT, CDR2 YENEEA. CDR3 loop: CASSLDQTTHNEQFF. CDR3 nucleotide sequence: TGTGCCAGCAGCTTAGACCAGACGACACACAATGAGCAGTTCTTC.

Ten or more counts support this clonotype. The chain joins TRBV12-3 or TRBV12-4 to TRBJ1-1, with a possible D match to TRBD1 (6 bases). Trimming pared 3 bases from V and 2 bases from J, leaving 10 bases between. CDR3 length: 14 residues. The CDR3 nucleotides read TGTGCCAGCAGTTTCGCACAGGGTAACACTGAAGCTTTCTTT. Amino acid sequence: CASSFAQGNTEAFF.